A single T cell receptor (beta chain) is shown here with its context. Only in-frame clones appear in the TCRdb table, and some are missing; sequencing was by immunoSEQ multiplex PCR. The sample comprises hundreds of thousands of clones, 80% to 90% of which are singletons, and under 4% rests with the top ten. This entry is derived from a study of Ad26.COV2.S vaccination and SARS-CoV-2 variants. The overall study: Sample donor was a member of the COV1001 Ad26.COV2.S trial arm.

Treatment indicated: around 19 received Ad26.COV2.S at low or high dose, single or two shots; 5 received placebo; per-sample allocation not given. Day 63 after the first injection of vaccine or placebo was the sampling time. This sequence originates from a person between 18 and 60 years old who received the Ad26.COV2.S COVID-19 vaccine or a placebo. The sequencing here drew on peripheral blood, taken in a trial of Ad26.COV2.S vaccine versus placebo.

CDR3 bases: TGTGCCAGCAGCGCTGGGGAGGGTGAGCTGTTTTTT. Translating it yields CASSAGEGELFF. The chain couples TRBV5-5 to TRBJ2-2; 7 bases are a match to TRBD2. The trim removed 4 bases at V and 11 bases at J, leaving 5 bases unmatched. This CDR3 is 12 amino acids long. The germline V gene encodes CDR1 SGHKS and CDR2 YYEKEE (reference sequence).